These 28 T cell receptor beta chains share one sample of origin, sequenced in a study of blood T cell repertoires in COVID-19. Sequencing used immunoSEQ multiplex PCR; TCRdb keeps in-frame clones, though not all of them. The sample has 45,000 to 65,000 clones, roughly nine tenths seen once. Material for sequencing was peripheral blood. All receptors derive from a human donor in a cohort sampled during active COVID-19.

The CDR3 region has the DNA TGTGCCAGCAGCTTCTCCGCGGGTGGCTACACCTTC. It encodes CASSFSAGGYTF. The chain joins TRBV5-6 to TRBJ1-2; D remains unclear. Germline CDR1 and CDR2: SGHDT and YYEEEE. With 2 bases removed from V and 7 bases from J, the gap between germline ends came to 9 bases. The CDR3 contains 12 residues.

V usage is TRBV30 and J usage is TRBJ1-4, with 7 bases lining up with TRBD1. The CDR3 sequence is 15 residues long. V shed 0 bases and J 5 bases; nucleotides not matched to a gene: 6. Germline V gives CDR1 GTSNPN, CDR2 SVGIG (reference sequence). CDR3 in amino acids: CAWSVPTGINEKLFF. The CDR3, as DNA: TGTGCCTGGAGTGTCCCGACAGGGATCAATGAAAAACTGTTTTTT.

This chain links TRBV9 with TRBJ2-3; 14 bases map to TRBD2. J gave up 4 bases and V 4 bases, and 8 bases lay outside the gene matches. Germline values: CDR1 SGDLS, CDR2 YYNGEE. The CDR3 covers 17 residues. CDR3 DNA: TGTGCCAGCAGCCTCGGGACTAGCGGGAGTGGTCCAGATACGCAGTATTTT. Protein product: CASSLGTSGSGPDTQYF. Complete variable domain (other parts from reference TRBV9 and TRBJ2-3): DSGVTQTPKHLITATGQRVTLRCSPRSGDLSVYWYQQSLDQGLQFLIQYYNGEERAKGNILERFSAQQFPDLHSELNLSSLELGDSALYFCASSLGTSGSGPDTQYFGPGTRLTVL.

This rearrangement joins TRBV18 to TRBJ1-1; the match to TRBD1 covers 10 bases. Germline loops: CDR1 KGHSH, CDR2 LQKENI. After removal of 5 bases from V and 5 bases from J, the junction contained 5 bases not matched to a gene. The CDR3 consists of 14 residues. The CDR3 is CASSRQGADTEAFF. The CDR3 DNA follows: TGTGCCAGCTCAAGACAGGGGGCGGATACTGAAGCTTTCTTT. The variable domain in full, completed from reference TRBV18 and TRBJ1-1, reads NAGVMQNPRHLVRRRGQEARLRCSPMKGHSHVYWYRQLPEEGLKFMVYLQKENIIDESGMPKERFSAEFPKEGPSILRIQQVVRGDSAAYFCASSRQGADTEAFFGQGTRLTVV.

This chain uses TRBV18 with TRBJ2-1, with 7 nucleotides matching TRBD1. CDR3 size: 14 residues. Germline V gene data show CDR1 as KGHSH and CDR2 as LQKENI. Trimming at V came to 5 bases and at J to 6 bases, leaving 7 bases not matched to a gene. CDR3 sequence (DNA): TGTGCCAGCTCATCCCTCGACAGGGCCAATGAGCAGTTCTTC. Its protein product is CASSSLDRANEQFF.

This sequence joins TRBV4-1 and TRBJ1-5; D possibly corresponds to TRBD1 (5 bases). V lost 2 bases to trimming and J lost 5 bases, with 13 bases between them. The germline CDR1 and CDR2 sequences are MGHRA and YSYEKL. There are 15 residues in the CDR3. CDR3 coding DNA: TGCGCCAGCAGCCAACAATATGGGGGGGATCAGCCCCAGCATTTT. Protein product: CASSQQYGGDQPQHF.

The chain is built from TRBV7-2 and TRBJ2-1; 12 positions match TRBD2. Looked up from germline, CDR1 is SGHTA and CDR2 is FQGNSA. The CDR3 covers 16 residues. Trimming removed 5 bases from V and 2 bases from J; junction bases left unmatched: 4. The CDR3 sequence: CASSRRLAGAYNEQFF. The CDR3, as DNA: TGTGCCAGCAGCCGTAGACTAGCGGGGGCCTACAATGAGCAGTTCTTC. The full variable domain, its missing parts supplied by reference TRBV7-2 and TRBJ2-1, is GAGVSQSPSNKVTEKGKDVELRCDPISGHTALYWYRQSLGQGLEFLIYFQGNSAPDKSGLPSDRFSAERTGGSVSTLTIQRTQQEDSAVYLCASSRRLAGAYNEQFFGPGTRLTVL.

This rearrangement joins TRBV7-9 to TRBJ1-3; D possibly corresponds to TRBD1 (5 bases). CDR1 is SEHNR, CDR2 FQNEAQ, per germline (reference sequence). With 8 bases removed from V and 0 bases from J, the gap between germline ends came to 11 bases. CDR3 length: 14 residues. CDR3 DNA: TGTGCCAGCGCTACAGGAGACTCTGGAAACACCATATATTTT. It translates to CASATGDSGNTIYF.

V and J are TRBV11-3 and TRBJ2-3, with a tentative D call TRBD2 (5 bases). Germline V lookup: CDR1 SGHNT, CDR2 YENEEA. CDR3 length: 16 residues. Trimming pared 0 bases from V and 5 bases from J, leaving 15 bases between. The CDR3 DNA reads TGTGCCAGCAGCTTAGAGTCCGGGGTCGGAGAAGATACGCAGTATTTT. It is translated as CASSLESGVGEDTQYF.

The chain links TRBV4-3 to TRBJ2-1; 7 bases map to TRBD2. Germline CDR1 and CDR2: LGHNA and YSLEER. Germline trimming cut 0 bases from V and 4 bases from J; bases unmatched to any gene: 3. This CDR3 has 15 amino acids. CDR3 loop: CASSQDPGLYNEQFF. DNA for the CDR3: TGCGCCAGCAGCCAAGATCCGGGACTATACAATGAGCAGTTCTTC.

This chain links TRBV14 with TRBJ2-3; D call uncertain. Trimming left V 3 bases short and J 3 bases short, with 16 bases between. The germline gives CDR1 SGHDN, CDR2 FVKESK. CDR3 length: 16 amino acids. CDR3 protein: CASSHRLTSGTDTQYF. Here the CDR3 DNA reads TGTGCCAGCAGCCACCGGTTGACGTCGGGTACAGATACGCAGTATTTT.

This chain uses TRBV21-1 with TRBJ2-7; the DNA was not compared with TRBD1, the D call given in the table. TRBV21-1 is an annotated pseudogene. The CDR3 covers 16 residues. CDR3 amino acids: CASSKERTGEGYEQYV. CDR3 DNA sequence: TGTGCCAGCAGCAAAGAGAGGACAGGGGAGGGCTACGAGCAGTACGTC.

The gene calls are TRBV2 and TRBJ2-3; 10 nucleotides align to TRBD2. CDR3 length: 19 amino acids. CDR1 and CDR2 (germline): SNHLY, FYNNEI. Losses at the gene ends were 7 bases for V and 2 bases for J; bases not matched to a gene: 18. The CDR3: CASKGVAGGSGSVTDTQYF. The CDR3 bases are TGTGCCAGCAAAGGGGTAGCGGGGGGCTCTGGGTCCGTCACAGATACGCAGTATTTT.

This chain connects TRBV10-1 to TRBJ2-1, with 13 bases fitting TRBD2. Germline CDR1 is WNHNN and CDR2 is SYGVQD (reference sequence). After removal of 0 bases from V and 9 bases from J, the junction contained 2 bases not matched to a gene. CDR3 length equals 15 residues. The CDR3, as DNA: TGCGCCAGCAGTGAGTCCACTAGCGGGGGGGGTGAGCAGTTCTTC. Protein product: CASSESTSGGGEQFF.

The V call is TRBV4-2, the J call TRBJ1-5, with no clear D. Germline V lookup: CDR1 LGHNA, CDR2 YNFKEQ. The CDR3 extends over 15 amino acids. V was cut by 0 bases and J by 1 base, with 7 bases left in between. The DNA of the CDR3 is TGTGCCAGCAGCCAAGAGGTCGGGAGCAATCAGCCCCAGCATTTT. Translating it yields CASSQEVGSNQPQHF.

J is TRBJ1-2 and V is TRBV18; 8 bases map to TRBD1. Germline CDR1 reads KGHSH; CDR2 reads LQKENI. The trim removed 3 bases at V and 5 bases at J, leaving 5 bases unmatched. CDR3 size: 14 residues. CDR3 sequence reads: CASSPTGGRYGYTF. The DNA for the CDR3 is TGTGCCAGCTCACCTACAGGGGGACGGTATGGCTACACCTTC. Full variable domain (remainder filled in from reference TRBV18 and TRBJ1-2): NAGVMQNPRHLVRRRGQEARLRCSPMKGHSHVYWYRQLPEEGLKFMVYLQKENIIDESGMPKERFSAEFPKEGPSILRIQQVVRGDSAAYFCASSPTGGRYGYTFGSGTRLTVV.

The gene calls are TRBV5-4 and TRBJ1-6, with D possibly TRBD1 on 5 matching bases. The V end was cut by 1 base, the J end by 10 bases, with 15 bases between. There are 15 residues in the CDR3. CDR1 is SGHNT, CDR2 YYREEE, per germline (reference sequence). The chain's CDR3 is CASSLYRGSGSPLHF. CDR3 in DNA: TGTGCCAGCAGCTTGTATCGGGGGTCGGGATCACCCCTCCACTTT.

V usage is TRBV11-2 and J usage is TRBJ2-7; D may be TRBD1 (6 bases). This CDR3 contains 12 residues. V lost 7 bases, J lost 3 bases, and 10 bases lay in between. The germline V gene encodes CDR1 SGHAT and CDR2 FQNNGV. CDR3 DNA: TGTGCCAGCACTGTACAGGGCTACGAGCAGTACTTC. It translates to CASTVQGYEQYF. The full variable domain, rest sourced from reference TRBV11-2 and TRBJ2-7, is EAGVAQSPRYKIIEKRQSVAFWCNPISGHATLYWYQQILGQGPKLLIQFQNNGVVDDSQLPKDRFSAERLKGVDSTLKIQPAKLEDSAVYLCASTVQGYEQYFGPGTRLTVT.

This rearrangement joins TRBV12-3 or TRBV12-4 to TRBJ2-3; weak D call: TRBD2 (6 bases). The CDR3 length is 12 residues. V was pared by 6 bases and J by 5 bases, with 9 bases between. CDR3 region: CASSTGGDTQYF. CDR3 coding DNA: TGTGCCAGCAGCACCGGGGGAGATACGCAGTATTTT.

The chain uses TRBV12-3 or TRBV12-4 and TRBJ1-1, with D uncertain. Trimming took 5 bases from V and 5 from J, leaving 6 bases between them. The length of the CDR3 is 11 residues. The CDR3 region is CASSGLTEAFF. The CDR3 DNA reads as TGTGCCAGCAGTGGACTTACTGAAGCTTTCTTT.

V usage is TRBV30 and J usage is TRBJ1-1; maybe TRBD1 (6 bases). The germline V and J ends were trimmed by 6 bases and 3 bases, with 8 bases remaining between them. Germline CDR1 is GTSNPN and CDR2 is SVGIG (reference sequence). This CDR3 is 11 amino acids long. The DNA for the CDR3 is TGTGCCTGCCAGGGGCACACTGAAGCTTTCTTT. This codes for CACQGHTEAFF.

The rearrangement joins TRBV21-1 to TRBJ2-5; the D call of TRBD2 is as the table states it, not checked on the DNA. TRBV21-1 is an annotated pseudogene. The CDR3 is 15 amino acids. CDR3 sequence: CASSKLAGSQETQYF. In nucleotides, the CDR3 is TGTGCCAGCAGCAAACTAGCGGGGAGCCAAGAGACCCAGTACTTC.

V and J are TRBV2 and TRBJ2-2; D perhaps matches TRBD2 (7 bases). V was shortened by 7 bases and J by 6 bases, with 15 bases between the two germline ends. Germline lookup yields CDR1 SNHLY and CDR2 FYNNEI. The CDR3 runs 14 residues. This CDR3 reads CASTLLGGAGELFF. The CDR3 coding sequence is TGTGCCAGCACTCTCCTAGGGGGGGCCGGGGAGCTGTTTTTT.

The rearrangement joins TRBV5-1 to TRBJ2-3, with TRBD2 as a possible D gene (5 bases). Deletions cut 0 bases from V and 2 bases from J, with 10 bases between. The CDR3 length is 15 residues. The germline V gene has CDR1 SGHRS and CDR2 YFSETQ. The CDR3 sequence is CASSLASGDTDTQYF. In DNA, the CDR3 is TGCGCCAGCAGCTTGGCAAGCGGCGACACAGATACGCAGTATTTT.

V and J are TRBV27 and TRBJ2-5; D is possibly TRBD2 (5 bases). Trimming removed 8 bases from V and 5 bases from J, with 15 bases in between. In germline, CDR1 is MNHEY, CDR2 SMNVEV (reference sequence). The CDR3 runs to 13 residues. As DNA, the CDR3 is TGTGCCAGCCGCGGGTCCGGGAAGGAGACCCAGTACTTC. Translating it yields CASRGSGKETQYF.

The CDR3 nucleotides are TGTGCCAGCACGCCATGGCCGGGACAGATGAACACTGAAGCTTTCTTT. As protein: CASTPWPGQMNTEAFF. This chain links TRBV3-1 (or the pseudogene TRBV3-2) with TRBJ1-1, with 7 bases lining up with TRBD1. Per germline, CDR1 LGHDT and CDR2 YNNKEL (reference sequence). Trimming removed 7 bases from V and 0 bases from J; junction bases left unmatched: 11. This CDR3 spans 16 amino acids.

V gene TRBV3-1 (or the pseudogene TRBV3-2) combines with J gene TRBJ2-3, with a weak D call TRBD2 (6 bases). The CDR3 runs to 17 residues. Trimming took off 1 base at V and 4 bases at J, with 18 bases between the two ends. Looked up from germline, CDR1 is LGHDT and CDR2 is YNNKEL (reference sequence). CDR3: CASSQGFRGLPPDTQYF. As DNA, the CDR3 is TGTGCCAGCAGCCAAGGTTTCCGGGGACTTCCCCCAGATACGCAGTATTTT.

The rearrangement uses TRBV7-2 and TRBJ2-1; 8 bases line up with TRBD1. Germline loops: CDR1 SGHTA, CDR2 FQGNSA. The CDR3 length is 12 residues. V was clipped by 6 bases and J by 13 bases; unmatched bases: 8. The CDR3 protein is CASSLGQGRQFF. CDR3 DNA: TGTGCCAGCAGTCTAGGACAGGGCAGACAGTTCTTC.